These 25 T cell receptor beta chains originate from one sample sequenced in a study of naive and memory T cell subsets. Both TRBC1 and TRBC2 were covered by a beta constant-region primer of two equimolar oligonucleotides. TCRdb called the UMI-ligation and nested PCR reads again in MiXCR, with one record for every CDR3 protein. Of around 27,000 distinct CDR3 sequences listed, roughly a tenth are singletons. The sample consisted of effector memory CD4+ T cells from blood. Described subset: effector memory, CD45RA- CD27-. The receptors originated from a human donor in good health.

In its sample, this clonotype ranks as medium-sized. CDR3 loop: CASGTGETYEQYF. CDR3 sequence (DNA): TGTGCCAGCGGGACAGGGGAAACCTACGAGCAGTACTTC. The genes are TRBV2 and TRBJ2-7; 10 bases agree with TRBD1. With 8 bases clipped from V and 2 bases from J, the junction kept 3 bases outside the gene matches. The CDR3 extends over 13 amino acids. The germline gives CDR1 SNHLY, CDR2 FYNNEI.

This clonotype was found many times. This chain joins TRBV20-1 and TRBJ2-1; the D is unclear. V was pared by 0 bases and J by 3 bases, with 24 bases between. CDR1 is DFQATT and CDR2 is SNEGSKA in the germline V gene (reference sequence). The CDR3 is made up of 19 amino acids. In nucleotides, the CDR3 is TGCAGTGCTAGAGATCGGATTAGGAATAACCAAACCATCTACAATGAGCAGTTCTTC. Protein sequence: CSARDRIRNNQTIYNEQFF.

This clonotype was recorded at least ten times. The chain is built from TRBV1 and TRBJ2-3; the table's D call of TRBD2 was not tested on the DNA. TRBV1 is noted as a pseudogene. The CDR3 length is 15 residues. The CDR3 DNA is TGCACCAGCAGCCAGTACGGGGGGCCCACAGATACGCAGTATTTT. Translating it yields CTSSQYGGPTDTQYF.

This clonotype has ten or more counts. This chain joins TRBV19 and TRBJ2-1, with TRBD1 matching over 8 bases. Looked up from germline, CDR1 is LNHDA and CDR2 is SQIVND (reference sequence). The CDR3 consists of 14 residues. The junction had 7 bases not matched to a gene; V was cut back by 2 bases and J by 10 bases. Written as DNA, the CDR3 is TGTGCCAGTAGTATACCCGGGACAGGTGGCGAGCAGTTCTTC. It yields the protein CASSIPGTGGEQFF.

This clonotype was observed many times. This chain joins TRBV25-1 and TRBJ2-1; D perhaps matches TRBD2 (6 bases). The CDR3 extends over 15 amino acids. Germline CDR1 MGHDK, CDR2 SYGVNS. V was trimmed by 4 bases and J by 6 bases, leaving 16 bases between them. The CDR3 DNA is TGTGCCAGCAGTGGACGCGGGAAGGGATTCAATGAGCAGTTCTTC. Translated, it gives CASSGRGKGFNEQFF. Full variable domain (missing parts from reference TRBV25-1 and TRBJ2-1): EADIYQTPRYLVIGTGKKITLECSQTMGHDKMYWYQQDPGMELHLIHYSYGVNSTEKGDLSSESTVSRIRTEHFPLTLESARPSHTSQYLCASSGRGKGFNEQFFGPGTRLTVL.

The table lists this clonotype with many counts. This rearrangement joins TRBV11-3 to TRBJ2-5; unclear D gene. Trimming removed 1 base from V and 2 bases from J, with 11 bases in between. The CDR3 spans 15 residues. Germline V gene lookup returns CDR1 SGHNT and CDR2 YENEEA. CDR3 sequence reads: CASSLGGNSQETQYF. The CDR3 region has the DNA TGTGCCAGCAGCTTAGGCGGAAACTCACAAGAGACCCAGTACTTC.

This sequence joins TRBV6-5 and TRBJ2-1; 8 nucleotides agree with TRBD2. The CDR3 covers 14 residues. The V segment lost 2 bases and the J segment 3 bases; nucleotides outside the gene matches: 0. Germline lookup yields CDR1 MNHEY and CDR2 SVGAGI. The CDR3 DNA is TGTGCCAGCAGTTACGGGACTAGCTACAATGAGCAGTTCTTC. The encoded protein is CASSYGTSYNEQFF.

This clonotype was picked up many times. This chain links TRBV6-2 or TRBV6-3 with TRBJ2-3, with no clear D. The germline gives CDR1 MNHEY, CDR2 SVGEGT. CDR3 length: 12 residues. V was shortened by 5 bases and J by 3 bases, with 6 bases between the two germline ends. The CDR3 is CASSGRTDTQYF. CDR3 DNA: TGTGCCAGCAGTGGGCGTACAGATACGCAGTATTTT.

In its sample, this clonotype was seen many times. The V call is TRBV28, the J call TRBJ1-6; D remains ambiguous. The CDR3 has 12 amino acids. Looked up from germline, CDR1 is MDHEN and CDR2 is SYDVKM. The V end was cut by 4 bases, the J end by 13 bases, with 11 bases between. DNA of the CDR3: TGTGCCAGCAGTTCCCGGAGGGTTCCCCTCCACTTT. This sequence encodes CASSSRRVPLHF.

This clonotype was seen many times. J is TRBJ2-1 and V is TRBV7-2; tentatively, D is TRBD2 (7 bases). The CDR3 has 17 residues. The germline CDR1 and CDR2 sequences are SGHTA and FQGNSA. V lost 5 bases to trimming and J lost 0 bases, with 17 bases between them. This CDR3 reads CASSKLKGGSSYNEQFF. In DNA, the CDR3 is TGTGCCAGCAGCAAGCTCAAGGGGGGGAGCTCCTACAATGAGCAGTTCTTC.

The CDR3 DNA is TGTGCCTGGAGTAGTCCCGTATATAATTCACCCCTCCACTTT. Encoded protein: CAWSSPVYNSPLHF. The chain joins TRBV30 to TRBJ1-6, with no clear D. From germline, CDR1 is GTSNPN and CDR2 SVGIG (reference sequence). The CDR3 totals 14 residues. V was cut by 2 bases and J by 4 bases, with 9 bases left in between.

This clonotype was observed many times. The CDR3 sequence is CASRPEGVVSNEKLFF. In nucleotides, the CDR3 is TGTGCCAGCAGGCCCGAGGGGGTCGTCTCTAATGAAAAACTGTTTTTT. The chain recombines TRBV21-1 with TRBJ1-4; the D call in the table, TRBD1, was not verified against the DNA. TRBV21-1 is a listed pseudogene. CDR3 size: 16 residues.

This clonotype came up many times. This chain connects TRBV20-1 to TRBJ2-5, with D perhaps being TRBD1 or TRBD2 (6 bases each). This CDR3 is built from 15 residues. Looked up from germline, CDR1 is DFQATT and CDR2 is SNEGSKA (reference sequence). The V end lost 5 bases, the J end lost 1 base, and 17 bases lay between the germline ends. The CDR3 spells CSAPRGGAPQETQYF. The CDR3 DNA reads TGCAGTGCTCCCAGGGGAGGTGCACCCCAAGAGACCCAGTACTTC.

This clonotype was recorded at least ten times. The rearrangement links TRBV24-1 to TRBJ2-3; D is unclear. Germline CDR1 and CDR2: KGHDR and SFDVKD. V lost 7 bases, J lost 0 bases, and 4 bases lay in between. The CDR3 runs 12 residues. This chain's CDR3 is CATSDSTDTQYF. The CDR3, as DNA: TGTGCCACCAGCGACAGCACAGATACGCAGTATTTT.

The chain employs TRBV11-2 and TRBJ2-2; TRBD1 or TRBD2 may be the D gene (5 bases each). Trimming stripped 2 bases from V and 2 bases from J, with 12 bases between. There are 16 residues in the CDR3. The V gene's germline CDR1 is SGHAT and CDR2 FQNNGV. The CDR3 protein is CASSLRGARNTGELFF. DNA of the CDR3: TGTGCCAGCAGCTTAAGAGGGGCGCGTAACACCGGGGAGCTGTTTTTT.

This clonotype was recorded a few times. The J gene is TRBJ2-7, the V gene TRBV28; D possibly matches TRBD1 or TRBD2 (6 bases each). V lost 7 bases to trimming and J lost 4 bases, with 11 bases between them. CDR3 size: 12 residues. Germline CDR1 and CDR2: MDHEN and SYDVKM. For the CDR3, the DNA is TGTGCCAGCAAGGGGGGAGATTACGAGCAGTACTTC. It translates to CASKGGDYEQYF.

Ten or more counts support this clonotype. CDR3 in DNA: TGTGCCATCAGTCCAGGGAGGGATGAGCAGTACTTC. This translates into CAISPGRDEQYF. The chain links TRBV10-3 to TRBJ2-7; the match to TRBD2 covers 7 bases. V dropped 5 bases and J dropped 7; count of bases not matched to a gene: 5. This CDR3 is 12 amino acids long. CDR1 ENHRY and CDR2 SYGVKD come from the germline V gene.

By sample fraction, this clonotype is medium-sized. CDR3 sequence (DNA): TGTGCCAGCTCACCCCGGCCCCAGGGCCCTAATGAAAAACTGTTTTTT. This translates into CASSPRPQGPNEKLFF. The chain recombines TRBV18 with TRBJ1-4, with a tentative D call TRBD1 (5 bases). Germline lookup yields CDR1 KGHSH and CDR2 LQKENI. The CDR3 has 16 amino acids. Deletions cut 3 bases from V and 3 bases from J, with 14 bases between.

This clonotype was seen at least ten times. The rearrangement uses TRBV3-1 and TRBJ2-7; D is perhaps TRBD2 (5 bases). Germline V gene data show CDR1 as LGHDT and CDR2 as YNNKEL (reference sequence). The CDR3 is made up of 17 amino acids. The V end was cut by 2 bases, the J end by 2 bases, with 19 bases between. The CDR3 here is CASSQSARGQRAYEQYF. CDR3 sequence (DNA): TGTGCCAGCAGCCAAAGCGCACGAGGGCAGAGAGCCTACGAGCAGTACTTC.

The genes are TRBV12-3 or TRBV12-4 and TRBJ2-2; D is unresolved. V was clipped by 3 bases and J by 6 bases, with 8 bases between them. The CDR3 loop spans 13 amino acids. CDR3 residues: CASSLMRPGELFF. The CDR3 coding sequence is TGTGCCAGCAGTTTGATGCGACCCGGGGAGCTGTTTTTT.

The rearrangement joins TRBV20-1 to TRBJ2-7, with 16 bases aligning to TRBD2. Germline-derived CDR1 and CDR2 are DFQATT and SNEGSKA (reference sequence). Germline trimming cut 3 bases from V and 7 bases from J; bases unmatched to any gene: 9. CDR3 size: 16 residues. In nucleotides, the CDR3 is TGCAGTGCTAGTTCCCCCGGGACTAGCGGGAGGGGGGAGCAGTACTTC. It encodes CSASSPGTSGRGEQYF.

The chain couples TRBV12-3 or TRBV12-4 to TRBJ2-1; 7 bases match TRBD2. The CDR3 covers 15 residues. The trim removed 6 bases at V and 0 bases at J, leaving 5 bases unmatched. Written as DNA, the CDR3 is TGTGCCAGCAGGTCTAGCGGCAGCTCCTACAATGAGCAGTTCTTC. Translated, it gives CASRSSGSSYNEQFF.

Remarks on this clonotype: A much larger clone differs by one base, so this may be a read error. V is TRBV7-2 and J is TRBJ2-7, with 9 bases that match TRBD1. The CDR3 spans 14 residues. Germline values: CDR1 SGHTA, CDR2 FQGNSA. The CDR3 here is CSSSLGTGIYEQYF. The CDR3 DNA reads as TGTTCCAGCAGCTTAGGGACAGGGATCTACGAGCAGTACTTC.

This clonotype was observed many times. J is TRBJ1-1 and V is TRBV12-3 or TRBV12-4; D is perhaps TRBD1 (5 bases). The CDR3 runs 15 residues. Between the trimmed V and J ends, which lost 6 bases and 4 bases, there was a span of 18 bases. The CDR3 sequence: CASSPLQAPSTEAFF. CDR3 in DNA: TGTGCCAGCAGCCCCTTACAGGCCCCCAGCACTGAAGCTTTCTTT.

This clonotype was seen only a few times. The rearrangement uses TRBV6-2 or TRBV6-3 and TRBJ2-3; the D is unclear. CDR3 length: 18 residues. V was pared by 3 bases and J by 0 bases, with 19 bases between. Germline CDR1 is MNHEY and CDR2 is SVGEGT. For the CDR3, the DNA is TGTGCCAGCAGTTATTTATCTGGGCGGAGACCTAGCACAGATACGCAGTATTTT. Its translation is CASSYLSGRRPSTDTQYF.